The rows below give T cell receptor beta chains drawn from one sample of a study of cytomegalovirus exposure and HLA in healthy donors. Produced via immunoSEQ multiplex PCR; TCRdb's table is partial and in-frame only. The sample shows 150,000 to 200,000 clones, approximately 86% of them seen only once. Sequencing was performed on PBMCs. These TCRs come from a young man in good health and CMV-seropositive. The conserved cysteine and the conserved F or W are not part of the CDR3 here. Fields, in order: D gene, V gene, J gene, CDR3 protein. The D gene is left open where the match is weak.

>NA|TRBV13|TRBJ2-3
ASSLGTSSTDTQY
>TRBD1|TRBV7-2|TRBJ1-1
ASSPWQGGTEAF
>TRBD2|TRBV7-3|TRBJ2-1
ASTSGSSEQF
>NA|TRBV29-1|TRBJ1-1
SVMGGGNTEAF
>TRBD2|TRBV5-1|TRBJ2-5
ASSLISGEETQY
>NA|TRBV15|TRBJ2-5
ATSRGQNQETQY
>NA|TRBV11-2|TRBJ2-5
ASSLGWGAQETQY
>NA|TRBV20-1|TRBJ2-3
SRAKEGTQY
>TRBD2|TRBV7-9|TRBJ2-7
ASSGRLAGRTYEQY
>NA|TRBV30|TRBJ1-1
AWILRGPLMNTEAF
>NA|TRBV4-1|TRBJ2-7
ASSRSGVQDEQY
>NA|TRBV6-1|TRBJ2-7
ASSEAVYEQY
>NA|TRBV7-9|TRBJ1-4
ASSLDSGDPEKLF
>NA|TRBV5-1|TRBJ1-1
ASIPQGSTEAF
>NA|TRBV6-1|TRBJ2-6
ASSERGFGANVLT
>NA|TRBV30|TRBJ2-5
AWTARETQY
>NA|TRBV30|TRBJ2-7
AWKRGSSYEQY
>TRBD2|TRBV7-3|TRBJ2-1
ASSPGTSGRWTMKQF
>TRBD1|TRBV5-1|TRBJ1-2
ASSQQGARYGYT
>NA|TRBV15|TRBJ1-1
ATSRVAPLKEAF
>TRBD1|TRBV2|TRBJ1-5
ASSERQGVQPQH
>NA|TRBV28|TRBJ1-5
ATNGEGGNQPQH
>NA|TRBV5-6|TRBJ1-4
ASSLVSGRNEKLF
>NA|TRBV30|TRBJ1-2
AWRTDGGNYGYT
>NA|TRBV7-3|TRBJ2-7
ASSLSYEQY
>NA|TRBV6-5|TRBJ2-2
ASSYRGAGELF
>NA|TRBV7-3|TRBJ1-4
ASSFREMLIEKLF
>NA|TRBV4-3|TRBJ1-6
ASSQVRSSYNSPLH
>TRBD1|TRBV28|TRBJ1-5
ASSFGGGRNQPQH
>NA|TRBV10-2|TRBJ1-4
ASTSEQFEKLF
>TRBD2|TRBV7-2|TRBJ2-3
ASSFSGRNVDTQY
>TRBD1|TRBV4-3|TRBJ2-2
ASSQERTGSSGELF
>NA|TRBV21-1|TRBJ1-1
ASTPHTEAF
>NA|TRBV9|TRBJ1-5
ASSVGSQGGQPQH
>NA|TRBV6-5|TRBJ1-2
ASRPLAGANYGYT
>TRBD1|TRBV5-4|TRBJ1-4
ASSSKGTGGLGEKLF
>TRBD2|TRBV7-8|TRBJ2-2
ASSPRTSGVTGELF
>TRBD1|TRBV30|TRBJ2-7
AWSAGTGPYEQY
>NA|TRBV18|TRBJ1-3
ASSPGSFSGNTIY
>NA|TRBV19|TRBJ1-2
ASSIDRGRDYGYT
>NA|TRBV7-3|TRBJ1-1
ASSLDPNTEAF
>TRBD2|TRBV4-1|TRBJ2-7
ASSLGLAGDQY
>TRBD1|TRBV11-1|TRBJ1-2
ASSLSGTGNGYT
>TRBD1|TRBV7-6|TRBJ2-7
ASSLGQGAIYEQY
>TRBD1|TRBV5-1|TRBJ1-4
ASSYDRGNEKLF
>NA|TRBV30|TRBJ2-3
AWRRPRHGYTDTQY
>NA|TRBV18|TRBJ2-5
ASSPTYETQY
>NA|TRBV30|TRBJ1-1
AWSVLAGRARTTEAF
>NA|TRBV18|TRBJ2-7
ASSPQSGEDEQY
>NA|TRBV29-1|TRBJ1-2
SVDWGGNNYGYT
>NA|TRBV11-1|TRBJ1-1
ASSSQGPLTMNTEAF
>NA|TRBV30|TRBJ1-1
AWSVPLPGTQAF
>NA|TRBV7-9|TRBJ1-2
ASSPTPRAFR
>NA|TRBV5-4|TRBJ1-2
ASSPVGLYGYT